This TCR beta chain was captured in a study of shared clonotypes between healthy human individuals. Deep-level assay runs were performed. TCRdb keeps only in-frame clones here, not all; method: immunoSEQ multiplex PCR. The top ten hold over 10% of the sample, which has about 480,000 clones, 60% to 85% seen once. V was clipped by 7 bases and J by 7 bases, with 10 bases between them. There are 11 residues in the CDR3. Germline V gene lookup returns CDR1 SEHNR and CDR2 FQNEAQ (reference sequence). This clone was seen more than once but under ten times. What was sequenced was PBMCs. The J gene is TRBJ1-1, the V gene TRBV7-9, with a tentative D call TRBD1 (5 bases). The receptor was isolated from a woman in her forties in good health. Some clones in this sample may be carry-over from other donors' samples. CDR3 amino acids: CASTGEFEAFF. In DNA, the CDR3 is TGTGCCAGCACGGGGGAGTTTGAAGCTTTCTTT.